This T cell receptor (beta chain) comes out of a study of cytomegalovirus exposure and HLA in healthy donors. The wider study: A subsequent analysis reported that the 95 to 150 validation repertoires were produced on the same platform that had also been used for the roughly 710 first-cohort repertoires. Study results and caveats: In vitro assays verified that a few CMV-associated chains recognized CMV antigens specifically.

TCRdb's table, derived via immunoSEQ multiplex PCR, lists solely in-frame clones and lacks some. The table lists nearly 200,000 clones, roughly 84% of them singletons, with about an eighth in the top ten. Details on this clone: The antigen is unknown.

V lost 4 bases and J lost 4; bases outside the gene matches: 4. The CDR3 sequence is 13 residues long. The V gene's germline CDR1 is SQVTM and CDR2 ANQGSEA. The sequence came from a woman aged 25 to 39 in good health and CMV-seropositive. Sequencing input: PBMCs. V gene TRBV29-1 combines with J gene TRBJ1-3, with TRBD1 matching over 7 bases. The CDR3 coding sequence is TGCAGCGTTGGCCGGGACAGCGGAAACACCATATATTTT. Residues: CSVGRDSGNTIYF.